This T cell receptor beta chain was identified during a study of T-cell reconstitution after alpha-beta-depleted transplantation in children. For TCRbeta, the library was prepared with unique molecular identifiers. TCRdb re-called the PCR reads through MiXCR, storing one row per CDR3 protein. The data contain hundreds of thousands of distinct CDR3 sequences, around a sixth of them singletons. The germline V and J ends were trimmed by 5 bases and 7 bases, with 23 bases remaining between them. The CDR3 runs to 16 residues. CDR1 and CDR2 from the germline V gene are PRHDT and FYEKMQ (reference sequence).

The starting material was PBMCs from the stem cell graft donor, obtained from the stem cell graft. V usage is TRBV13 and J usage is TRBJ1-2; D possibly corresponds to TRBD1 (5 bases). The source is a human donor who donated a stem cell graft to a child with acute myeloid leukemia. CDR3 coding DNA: TGTGCCAGCAGCCCGGGGAAGGGGCAGGCAAAAGGTGGCTACACCTTC. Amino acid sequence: CASSPGKGQAKGGYTF.